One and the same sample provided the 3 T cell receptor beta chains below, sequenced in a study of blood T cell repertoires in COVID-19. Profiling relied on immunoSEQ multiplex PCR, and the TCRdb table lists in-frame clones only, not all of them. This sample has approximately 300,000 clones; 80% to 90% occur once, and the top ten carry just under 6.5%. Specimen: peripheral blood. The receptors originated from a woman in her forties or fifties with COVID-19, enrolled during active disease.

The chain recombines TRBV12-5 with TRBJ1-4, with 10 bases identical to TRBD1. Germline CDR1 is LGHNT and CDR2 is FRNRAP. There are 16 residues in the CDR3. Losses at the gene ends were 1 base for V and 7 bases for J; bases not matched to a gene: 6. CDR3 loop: CASGLGRTGGVEKLFF. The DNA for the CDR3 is TGTGCTAGTGGTTTGGGACGGACAGGGGGTGTTGAAAAACTGTTTTTT.

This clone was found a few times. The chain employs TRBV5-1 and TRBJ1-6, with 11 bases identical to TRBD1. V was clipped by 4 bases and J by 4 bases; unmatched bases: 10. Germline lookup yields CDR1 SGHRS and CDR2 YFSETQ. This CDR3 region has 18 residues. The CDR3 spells CASSPPVGQGDYNSPLHF. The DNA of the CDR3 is TGCGCCAGCAGCCCTCCTGTGGGACAGGGGGATTATAATTCACCCCTCCACTTT.

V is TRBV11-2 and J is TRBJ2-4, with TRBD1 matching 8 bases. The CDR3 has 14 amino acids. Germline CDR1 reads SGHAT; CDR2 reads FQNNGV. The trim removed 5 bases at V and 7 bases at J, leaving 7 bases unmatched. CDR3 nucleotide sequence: TGTGCCAGCAGCAACGGACAGGGCGGGAACATTCAGTACTTC. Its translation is CASSNGQGGNIQYF.